This paragraph reports one T cell receptor (beta chain). The data are from a study of blood T cell repertoires in COVID-19. Turning to the study itself: Some COVID-19 samples were acute and others convalescent; all came from the United States, Italy and Spain. PBMCs, B-cell-depleted T cells, or T cells provided the cDNA or gDNA that made up the material.

Per the original methods: Using reference gene primer amplification, nucleated cell counts were estimated. Some clones are missing from TCRdb's copy, which holds only in-frame ones; the method was immunoSEQ multiplex PCR. The D gene and trimming were derived from the DNA, and the V and J assignments and clone size from that table. In the table there are about 130,000 clones, 84% of which are singletons. The TCR comes from a woman in her 30s who had recovered from COVID-19. Sequencing was performed on peripheral blood.

Here the CDR3 DNA reads TGCGCCAGCAAGGGGCGGGGATCGAACACCGGGGAGCTGTTTTTT. Translated: CASKGRGSNTGELFF. V usage is TRBV4-1 and J usage is TRBJ2-2, with D perhaps matching TRBD2 (6 bases). The V and J ends lost 7 bases and 0 bases respectively, with 12 bases between them. Per germline, CDR1 MGHRA and CDR2 YSYEKL. The CDR3 has 15 residues.